These 16 T cell receptor beta chains came from one sample sequenced in a study of technical replicates of blood from several donors. The assay was immunoSEQ multiplex PCR, and TCRdb's table has in-frame clones only and misses some. The sample consists of about 84,000 clones, around 97% of them appearing once. Input material: T cells isolated from PBMCs. The source of these receptors is a human donor in good health.

This chain uses TRBV7-9 with TRBJ1-1, with D possibly matching TRBD1 (5 bases). CDR3 length equals 15 residues. In germline, CDR1 is SEHNR, CDR2 FQNEAQ (reference sequence). Trimming removed 5 bases at V and 2 bases at J, with 15 bases between. DNA of the CDR3: TGTGCCAGCAGCCGGGTTCAGGGAGGAAACACTGAAGCTTTCTTT. As protein: CASSRVQGGNTEAFF.

The chain carries TRBV4-2 and TRBJ1-2; D remains ambiguous. Germline values: CDR1 LGHNA, CDR2 YNFKEQ. Trimming cost V 1 base and J 4 bases, with 10 bases left between them. The CDR3 spans 14 residues. For the CDR3, the DNA is TGTGCCAGCAGCCAAGTTAAAGAAGCCTATGGCTACACCTTC. Translated, it gives CASSQVKEAYGYTF.

CDR3 protein: CASSGTAGSTGELFF. The CDR3 DNA reads as TGTGCCAGCAGCGGTACTGCAGGGTCGACCGGGGAGCTGTTTTTT. This rearrangement joins TRBV5-5 to TRBJ2-2, with D perhaps TRBD1 (5 bases). Germline lookup yields CDR1 SGHKS and CDR2 YYEKEE (reference sequence). The CDR3 spans 15 residues. The V end lost 4 bases, the J end lost 5 bases, and 15 bases lay between the germline ends.

The chain has TRBV27 and TRBJ2-3; D call uncertain. The germline CDR1 and CDR2 sequences are MNHEY and SMNVEV (reference sequence). The V gene lost 5 bases and the J gene lost 2 bases, with 8 bases spanning the gap. The CDR3 contains 13 residues. The CDR3 DNA follows: TGTGCCAGCAGTGCCCACTCCACAGATACGCAGTATTTT. This translates into CASSAHSTDTQYF.

The chain employs TRBV30 and TRBJ1-2; tentatively, D is TRBD1 (5 bases). V was cut by 4 bases and J by 8 bases, with 14 bases left in between. Germline CDR1 GTSNPN, CDR2 SVGIG (reference sequence). The CDR3 runs to 12 residues. The CDR3 DNA sequence: TGTGCCTGGATTGATCTTGGGGGGGGCTACACCTTC. It codes for CAWIDLGGGYTF.

The rearrangement links TRBV19 to TRBJ2-7; D uncertain. CDR1 is LNHDA, CDR2 SQIVND, per germline (reference sequence). The CDR3 is made up of 14 amino acids. Trimming took off 3 bases at V and 3 bases at J, with 12 bases between the two ends. The CDR3 protein is CASSIPYYIYEQYF. The CDR3 DNA reads as TGTGCCAGTAGTATTCCTTATTACATCTACGAGCAGTACTTC.

This clone was seen more than once but under ten times. V gene TRBV5-4 combines with J gene TRBJ2-7; 7 bases align to TRBD1. V lost 0 bases and J lost 7; bases outside the gene matches: 4. This CDR3 spans 13 amino acids. Germline CDR1 SGHNT, CDR2 YYREEE (reference sequence). The CDR3 reads CASSLEGAREQYF. Written as DNA, the CDR3 is TGTGCCAGCAGCTTGGAGGGGGCGCGTGAGCAGTACTTC.

The genes are TRBV7-6 and TRBJ2-2, with 8 bases matching TRBD1. The CDR3 extends over 16 amino acids. The J segment lost 7 bases and the V segment lost 1 base, leaving 8 bases of the junction unmatched. CDR1 SGHVS and CDR2 FNYEAQ come from the germline V gene. CDR3 coding DNA: TGTGCCAGCAGCTTAGGCCAGGGGGCGCTGAGCGGGGAGCTGTTTTTT. This encodes CASSLGQGALSGELFF.

This sequence joins TRBV25-1 and TRBJ2-2; a weak D match, TRBD1 (6 bases). This CDR3 is built from 13 residues. Trimming took off 9 bases at V and 6 bases at J, with 14 bases between the two ends. CDR1 MGHDK and CDR2 SYGVNS come from the germline V gene. The CDR3 coding sequence is TGTGCCAGGAATTTCAGGGGCGCCGGGGAGCTGTTTTTT. Translation: CARNFRGAGELFF.

The genes are TRBV5-1 and TRBJ2-7, with TRBD2 matching over 14 bases. The CDR3 sequence is 19 residues long. V lost 1 base, J lost 0 bases, and 9 bases stayed unmatched. CDR1 and CDR2 (germline): SGHRS, YFSETQ. The CDR3 region is CASSLRGLAGGPSSYEQYF. The CDR3 coding sequence is TGCGCCAGCAGCTTGAGAGGACTAGCGGGAGGACCAAGCTCCTACGAGCAGTACTTC.

The chain recombines TRBV28 with TRBJ2-5; 10 positions match TRBD2. The length of the CDR3 is 16 residues. Germline lookup yields CDR1 MDHEN and CDR2 SYDVKM. Losses at the gene ends were 6 bases for V and 5 bases for J; bases not matched to a gene: 12. CDR3: CASRPLAGAGRETQYF. The CDR3 DNA reads TGTGCCAGCAGGCCTCTAGCGGGAGCCGGTCGGGAGACCCAGTACTTC. Together with reference TRBV28 and TRBJ2-5, the CDR3 gives the full variable domain: DVKVTQSSRYLVKRTGEKVFLECVQDMDHENMFWYRQDPGLGLRLIYFSYDVKMKEKGDIPEGYSVSREKKERFSLILESASTNQTSMYLCASRPLAGAGRETQYFGPGTRLLVL.

The chain couples TRBV7-9 to TRBJ1-1; 10 nucleotides match TRBD1. CDR3 size: 15 residues. Trimming cost V 5 bases and J 10 bases; bases outside gene matches: 13. Germline V gives CDR1 SEHNR, CDR2 FQNEAQ (reference sequence). CDR3: CASSNRDRGLPVAFF. Here the CDR3 DNA reads TGTGCCAGCAGCAACCGGGACAGGGGACTCCCGGTAGCTTTCTTT.

The rearrangement links TRBV30 to TRBJ2-7; D unresolved. The V end lost 2 bases, the J end lost 0 bases, and 5 bases lay between the germline ends. This CDR3 region has 12 residues. Germline values: CDR1 GTSNPN, CDR2 SVGIG (reference sequence). CDR3 amino acids: CAWSPRSYEQYF. Here the CDR3 DNA reads TGTGCCTGGAGTCCTCGCTCCTACGAGCAGTACTTC.

V usage is TRBV28 and J usage is TRBJ1-1; no clear D. Deletions cut 4 bases from V and 3 bases from J, with 3 bases between. Germline-derived CDR1 and CDR2 are MDHEN and SYDVKM. This CDR3 is built from 11 residues. Here the CDR3 DNA reads TGTGCCAGCAGTTCGGACACTGAAGCTTTCTTT. Protein sequence: CASSSDTEAFF.

The chain links TRBV5-8 to TRBJ2-7; D possibly corresponds to TRBD1 (6 bases). CDR1 is SGHTS and CDR2 is YDEGEE in the germline V gene. This CDR3 has 13 amino acids. V shed 0 bases and J shed 5 bases, with 9 bases lying between them. The CDR3 region is CASSLAGENEQYF. CDR3 coding DNA: TGTGCCAGCAGCTTGGCAGGGGAAAACGAGCAGTACTTC.

The chain couples TRBV6-1 to TRBJ2-5; 9 nucleotides match TRBD1. Germline V gene sequence: CDR1 MNHNS, CDR2 SASEGT. CDR3 length: 16 amino acids. Trimming at V came to 4 bases and at J to 3 bases, leaving 9 bases not matched to a gene. CDR3 nucleotide sequence: TGTGCCAGCAGTGCCCTCCCGGGACAGGGAAAAGAGACCCAGTACTTC. Translated, it gives CASSALPGQGKETQYF.